This T cell receptor (beta chain) was sequenced during a study of blood T cell repertoires in COVID-19. Across the whole study: Acute and convalescent COVID-19 specimens originated in the United States, Italy and Spain. PBMCs, B-cell-depleted T cells, or T cells provided the cDNA or gDNA that made up the material.

V lost 4 bases to trimming and J lost 7 bases, with 14 bases between them. Germline V gene data show CDR1 as SQVTM and CDR2 as ANQGSEA. The CDR3 covers 13 residues. In the original processing: Reference gene primer amplification in the assay estimated nucleated cell counts. Here immunoSEQ multiplex PCR was the method, and the copy in TCRdb shows in-frame clones only, minus some. V, J and clone size were drawn from that table, and D and trimming were deduced from the DNA. The data contain 100,000 to 150,000 clones, more than 75% of them seen just once; the ten biggest clones take up around 3.6%. This clone was seen more than once but under ten times.

The sequenced sample was peripheral blood. This sequence originates from an older woman with acute or convalescent COVID-19. The V gene is TRBV29-1, the J gene TRBJ1-5, with D unresolved. The CDR3 sequence is CSVVISRGQPQHF. CDR3 bases: TGCAGCGTTGTAATAAGTCGGGGACAGCCCCAGCATTTT. Full variable domain (outside the CDR3, taken from reference TRBV29-1 and TRBJ1-5): SAVISQKPSRDICQRGTSLTIQCQVDSQVTMMFWYRQQPGQSLTLIATANQGSEATYESGFVIDKFPISRPNLTFSTLTVSNMSPEDSSIYLCSVVISRGQPQHFGDGTRLSIL.